This paragraph reports one TCR beta chain. Since a much larger clone is just one base distant, this may be a read error. The sample is drawn from a study of T-cell reconstitution after alpha-beta-depleted transplantation in children. Unique molecular identifiers featured in how the TCRbeta library was prepared. In TCRdb, the PCR reads were re-called with MiXCR into one record per CDR3 protein. The repertoire includes over 70,000 distinct CDR3 sequences, 7% to 10% of them detected once, and over 6% sits in the top ten. Trimming removed 2 bases at V and 7 bases at J, with 8 bases between. The CDR3 loop spans 12 amino acids. CDR1 LGHDT and CDR2 YNNKEL come from the germline V gene (reference sequence).

The V call is TRBV3-1, the J call TRBJ1-1; D remains ambiguous. The origin of this receptor is a human donor who donated a stem cell graft to a child with congenital amegakaryocytic thrombocytopenia. The sequenced sample was PBMCs from the stem cell graft donor, obtained from the stem cell graft. CDR3 DNA sequence: TGTGCCAGCAGCCAATTAGGGTGTGAAGCTTTCTTT. Its protein product is CASSQLGCEAFF. Filled out from reference TRBV3-1 and TRBJ1-1, the complete variable domain reads DTAVSQTPKYLVTQMGNDKSIKCEQNLGHDTMYWYKQDSKKFLKIMFSYNNKELIINETVPNRFSPKSPDKAHLNLHINSLELGDSAVYFCASSQLGCEAFFGQGTRLTVV.